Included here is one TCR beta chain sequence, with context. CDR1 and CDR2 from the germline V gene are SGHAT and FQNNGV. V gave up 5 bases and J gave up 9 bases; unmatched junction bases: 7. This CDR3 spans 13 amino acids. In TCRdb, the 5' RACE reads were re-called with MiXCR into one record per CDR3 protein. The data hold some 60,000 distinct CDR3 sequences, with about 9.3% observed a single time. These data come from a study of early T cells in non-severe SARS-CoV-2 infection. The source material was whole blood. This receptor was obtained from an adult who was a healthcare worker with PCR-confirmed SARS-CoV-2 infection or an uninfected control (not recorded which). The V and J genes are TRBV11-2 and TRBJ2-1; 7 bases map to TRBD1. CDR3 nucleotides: TGTGCCAGCAGCCGACAAGACAGGGTTGAGCAGTTCTTC. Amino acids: CASSRQDRVEQFF.